These 29 T cell receptor beta chains originate from one sample sequenced in a study of blood T cell repertoires in COVID-19. Assay: immunoSEQ multiplex PCR; the TCRdb copy retains only in-frame clones and omits some. Of about 110,000 clones in the sample, just over 70% are singletons; the top ten hold less than 2%. Source material: peripheral blood. The receptors were gathered from a woman in her thirties or forties with acute or convalescent COVID-19.

The chain combines TRBV30 with TRBJ2-7; TRBD1 agrees at 10 bases. Germline CDR1 reads GTSNPN; CDR2 reads SVGIG (reference sequence). This CDR3 region has 13 residues. Trimming took 6 bases from V and 5 from J; bases not matched to a gene: 7. The CDR3 spells CACPGQGINEQYF. Here the CDR3 DNA reads TGTGCCTGTCCGGGACAGGGGATCAACGAGCAGTACTTC.

The rearrangement uses TRBV5-5 and TRBJ1-1; the match to TRBD1 covers 7 bases. V trimming: 0 bases; J trimming: 5 bases; junction bases outside the gene matches: 19. The CDR3 is 19 residues long. CDR1 SGHKS and CDR2 YYEKEE come from the germline V gene (reference sequence). CDR3 region: CASSLGAGGIGASGTEAFF. DNA for the CDR3: TGTGCCAGCAGCTTGGGCGCAGGGGGTATAGGGGCATCTGGTACTGAAGCTTTCTTT.

V is TRBV5-1 and J is TRBJ1-6; tentatively, D is TRBD1 (6 bases). The CDR3 runs 20 residues. Trimming stripped 1 base from V and 0 bases from J, with 20 bases between. CDR1 is SGHRS and CDR2 is YFSETQ in the germline V gene. CDR3: CASSLFSTGTLSSYNSPLHF. In DNA form, the CDR3 reads TGCGCCAGCAGCTTGTTCTCTACAGGGACCCTAAGCTCCTATAATTCACCCCTCCACTTT.

Written as DNA, the CDR3 is TGTGCCAGCAGTACTGGGGAGTCTGGTGAGCAGTTCTTC. Translation gives CASSTGESGEQFF. The genes are TRBV6-5 and TRBJ2-1; D possibly corresponds to TRBD2 (5 bases). The length of the CDR3 is 13 residues. Germline CDR1 and CDR2: MNHEY and SVGAGI. V shed 5 bases and J shed 9 bases, with 14 bases lying between them.

In this sample, this clone turned up a few times. The CDR3 here is CSASPLLRRDNEQFF. The CDR3 bases are TGCAGTGCTAGTCCCCTCCTCCGGAGGGACAATGAGCAGTTCTTC. The rearrangement uses TRBV20-1 and TRBJ2-1; D is possibly TRBD2 (6 bases). The V gene's germline CDR1 is DFQATT and CDR2 SNEGSKA (reference sequence). V lost 3 bases and J 5 bases, leaving 17 bases between the germline ends. This CDR3 is 15 amino acids long.

The chain uses TRBV2 and TRBJ2-7, with 8 bases identical to TRBD1. The CDR3 is 13 residues long. The germline CDR1 and CDR2 sequences are SNHLY and FYNNEI. The V segment lost 8 bases and the J segment 3 bases; nucleotides outside the gene matches: 6. The CDR3 coding sequence is TGTGCCAGCGGAGACAGGGGAAACTACGAGCAGTACTTC. It translates to CASGDRGNYEQYF.

There are a few counts of this clone. Different DNA sequences within this sample yield the same CDR3. This chain connects TRBV4-2 to TRBJ1-6; 7 bases are shared with TRBD1. The CDR3 is made up of 17 amino acids. J gave up 8 bases and V 0 bases, and 10 bases lay outside the gene matches. Germline lookup yields CDR1 LGHNA and CDR2 YNFKEQ. CDR3 DNA sequence: TGTGCCAGCAGCCAAGATCCCAGCGCAGGGGGGTATTCACCCCTCCACTTT. This sequence encodes CASSQDPSAGGYSPLHF.

This clone was seen only a few times. The chain has TRBV27 and TRBJ2-7; 9 bases are a match to TRBD1. Germline V gene lookup returns CDR1 MNHEY and CDR2 SMNVEV (reference sequence). After removal of 4 bases from V and 5 bases from J, the junction contained 12 bases not matched to a gene. The CDR3 is made up of 16 amino acids. The CDR3 nucleotides read TGTGCCAGCAGTTACCAGATCCGGGACAGGGCTCACGAGCAGTACTTC. Encoded protein: CASSYQIRDRAHEQYF.

The J gene is TRBJ2-5, the V gene TRBV5-1; TRBD2 is a possible D gene (6 bases). The CDR3 sequence is 15 residues long. Germline-derived CDR1 and CDR2 are SGHRS and YFSETQ. The ends were cut back, 6 bases at V and 2 bases at J, with 17 bases in the middle. The CDR3 DNA reads TGCGCCAGCAAGAGCGGCGGGGTTTCACAAGAGACCCAGTACTTC. It yields the protein CASKSGGVSQETQYF.

In this sample, this clone turned up a few times. The J gene is TRBJ1-2, the V gene TRBV7-9; 7 nucleotides agree with TRBD1. The CDR3 covers 14 residues. Germline trimming cut 2 bases from V and 1 base from J; bases unmatched to any gene: 1. Germline V gives CDR1 SEHNR, CDR2 FQNEAQ (reference sequence). Here the CDR3 reads CASSLWDSNYGYTF. CDR3 bases: TGTGCCAGCAGCTTATGGGACAGTAACTATGGCTACACCTTC.

The V and J genes are TRBV27 and TRBJ2-7; D uncertain. The CDR3 is made up of 11 amino acids. Germline V CDR1 and CDR2: MNHEY, SMNVEV (reference sequence). V was pared by 7 bases and J by 7 bases, with 11 bases between. CDR3 sequence: CASTRTVEQYF. The CDR3 DNA sequence: TGTGCCAGCACTCGAACGGTTGAGCAGTACTTC.

The V call is TRBV7-3, the J call TRBJ2-3; 10 bases agree with TRBD2. CDR3 length: 15 amino acids. V gave up 5 bases and J gave up 6 bases; unmatched junction bases: 8. Per germline, CDR1 SGHTA and CDR2 FQGTGA. CDR3 region: CASSASGGARDTQYF. CDR3 in DNA: TGTGCCAGCAGCGCAAGCGGGGGGGCAAGGGATACGCAGTATTTT.

The chain has TRBV30 and TRBJ1-2; maybe TRBD1 (5 bases). CDR3 size: 15 residues. Germline V lookup: CDR1 GTSNPN, CDR2 SVGIG (reference sequence). V lost 3 bases to trimming and J lost 4 bases, with 18 bases between them. CDR3 sequence (DNA): TGTGCCTGGAGCCATACGGGCCAGGGCGGCTATGGCTACACCTTC. The encoded protein is CAWSHTGQGGYGYTF.

V usage is TRBV28 and J usage is TRBJ2-5, with TRBD1 identical over 10 bases. Germline V gene data show CDR1 as MDHEN and CDR2 as SYDVKM. This CDR3 region has 14 residues. V lost 5 bases to trimming and J lost 5 bases; unmatched junction nucleotides: 5. CDR3 bases: TGTGCCAGCAGTGTTCCGGGACAGGGGGAGACCCAGTACTTC. This translates into CASSVPGQGETQYF.

The chain uses TRBV5-4 and TRBJ2-2, with TRBD2 as a possible D gene (7 bases). Per germline, CDR1 SGHNT and CDR2 YYREEE (reference sequence). Trimming removed 1 base at V and 3 bases at J, with 10 bases between. The CDR3 is 15 amino acids. This CDR3 reads CASSLTGRDTGELFF. In DNA, the CDR3 is TGTGCCAGCAGCTTGACAGGGAGGGACACCGGGGAGCTGTTTTTT.

The chain uses TRBV11-2 and TRBJ2-7, with D uncertain. The V end was cut by 0 bases, the J end by 9 bases, with 12 bases between. The germline V gene encodes CDR1 SGHAT and CDR2 FQNNGV. The CDR3 loop spans 13 amino acids. CDR3 region: CASSLDLSLGQYF. The CDR3 coding sequence is TGTGCCAGCAGCTTAGATCTGAGCCTCGGGCAGTACTTC.

The V and J genes are TRBV5-5 and TRBJ1-4; D remains unclear. V was pared by 7 bases and J by 7 bases, with 11 bases between. The CDR3 loop spans 12 amino acids. In germline, CDR1 is SGHKS, CDR2 YYEKEE (reference sequence). In nucleotides, the CDR3 is TGTGCCAGCGCGAGGGAGGTTGAAAAACTGTTTTTT. Its protein product is CASAREVEKLFF.

This chain connects TRBV29-1 to TRBJ1-2; 7 bases line up with TRBD1. The CDR3 has 15 residues. Looked up from germline, CDR1 is SQVTM and CDR2 is ANQGSEA. With V trimmed by 6 bases and J by 8 bases, 18 bases remained unmatched. CDR3 in amino acids: CSVGAAGTVHGGYTF. The CDR3, as DNA: TGCAGCGTGGGGGCCGCCGGGACAGTTCATGGGGGCTACACCTTC.

This chain connects TRBV4-1 to TRBJ2-1, with D perhaps TRBD1 (5 bases). V shed 1 base and J shed 10 bases, with 23 bases lying between them. The CDR3 consists of 17 residues. Looked up from germline, CDR1 is MGHRA and CDR2 is YSYEKL. CDR3 nucleotides: TGCGCCAGCAGCCAAGGCCCCCAGGGCTGGAAACATGGGGAGCAGTTCTTC. Protein sequence: CASSQGPQGWKHGEQFF.

The chain is built from TRBV6-5 and TRBJ2-2, with D possibly being TRBD1 (6 bases). CDR3 length equals 14 residues. V was trimmed by 6 bases and J by 5 bases, leaving 13 bases between them. Germline V CDR1 and CDR2: MNHEY, SVGAGI. CDR3 region: CASRLETGTGELFF. DNA for the CDR3: TGTGCCAGCAGGCTGGAGACAGGTACCGGGGAGCTGTTTTTT.

The chain joins TRBV24-1 to TRBJ2-5; 10 bases map to TRBD2. The CDR3 runs to 18 residues. V was pared by 4 bases and J by 2 bases, with 12 bases of the junction left unmatched. Germline V gene sequence: CDR1 KGHDR, CDR2 SFDVKD. The CDR3 DNA is TGTGCCACCAGTGAGTCAGGACTAGCGGACTACGTTCAAGAGACCCAGTACTTC. Translating it yields CATSESGLADYVQETQYF.

This chain connects TRBV7-9 to TRBJ2-5, with D uncertain. This CDR3 spans 16 amino acids. The germline gives CDR1 SEHNR, CDR2 FQNEAQ (reference sequence). Trimming took off 6 bases at V and 5 bases at J, with 22 bases between the two ends. CDR3 coding DNA: TGTGCCAGCAGTTCCGGGTCTAGATTTAGGTTCGAGACCCAGTACTTC. Translated: CASSSGSRFRFETQYF.

This rearrangement joins TRBV10-3 to TRBJ1-6; tentatively, D is TRBD1 (5 bases). V was trimmed by 4 bases and J by 8 bases, leaving 12 bases between them. CDR3 length: 14 amino acids. CDR1 and CDR2 (germline): ENHRY, SYGVKD. CDR3 sequence reads: CAISGGGTDSPLHF. The CDR3 region has the DNA TGTGCCATCAGTGGAGGAGGGACGGATTCACCCCTCCACTTT.

The chain is built from TRBV5-1 and TRBJ1-2; 8 bases are shared with TRBD1. CDR3 length: 15 residues. Losses at the gene ends were 4 bases for V and 8 bases for J; bases not matched to a gene: 13. Germline assignment: CDR1 SGHRS and CDR2 YFSETQ. CDR3 protein: CASSQGTGGVWGYTF. The CDR3 region has the DNA TGCGCCAGCAGCCAGGGGACAGGAGGTGTATGGGGCTACACCTTC.

The chain links TRBV18 to TRBJ1-5; 7 positions agree with TRBD1. Germline lookup yields CDR1 KGHSH and CDR2 LQKENI. The V and J ends lost 6 bases and 6 bases, in that order; junction bases with no gene match: 2. CDR3 length equals 12 residues. The CDR3 region is CASSEGAQPQHF. CDR3 in DNA: TGTGCCAGCTCCGAGGGGGCTCAGCCCCAGCATTTT.

About this clone: At one end, the junction sequence differs from germline, possibly due to a read error. J is TRBJ1-1 and V is TRBV4-3; 7 bases align to TRBD1. CDR1 is LGHNA, CDR2 YSLEER, per germline. This CDR3 region has 12 residues. This CDR3 reads CASSQLGQAPNF. In DNA, the CDR3 is TGCGCCAGCAGCCAATTAGGACAGGCCCCAAATTTT.

A single count supports this clone. The rearrangement links TRBV18 to TRBJ2-2, with 7 bases matching TRBD1. The J segment lost 3 bases and the V segment lost 8 bases, leaving 9 bases of the junction unmatched. There are 15 residues in the CDR3. Germline assignment: CDR1 KGHSH and CDR2 LQKENI. The CDR3 DNA reads TGTGCCAGCCTGGGAACGACAGGGCACACCGGGGAGCTGTTTTTT. It codes for CASLGTTGHTGELFF.

The chain links TRBV24-1 to TRBJ2-3, with 12 positions matching TRBD2. The CDR3 has 15 residues. V lost 10 bases and J lost 0; bases outside the gene matches: 4. Per germline, CDR1 KGHDR and CDR2 SFDVKD. For the CDR3, the DNA is TGTGCCACACGGACTAGCGGGGACAGCACAGATACGCAGTATTTT. It specifies CATRTSGDSTDTQYF.

This clone occurred once. The identical CDR3 is also encoded by other nucleotide sequences in the sample. V usage is TRBV29-1 and J usage is TRBJ2-2; D perhaps matches TRBD2 (5 bases). The germline V gene encodes CDR1 SQVTM and CDR2 ANQGSEA. The length of the CDR3 is 12 residues. Trimming took off 4 bases at V and 3 bases at J, with 6 bases between the two ends. The CDR3 DNA reads TGCAGCGTTGCGGGGTACACCGGGGAGCTGTTTTTT. This gives the protein CSVAGYTGELFF.